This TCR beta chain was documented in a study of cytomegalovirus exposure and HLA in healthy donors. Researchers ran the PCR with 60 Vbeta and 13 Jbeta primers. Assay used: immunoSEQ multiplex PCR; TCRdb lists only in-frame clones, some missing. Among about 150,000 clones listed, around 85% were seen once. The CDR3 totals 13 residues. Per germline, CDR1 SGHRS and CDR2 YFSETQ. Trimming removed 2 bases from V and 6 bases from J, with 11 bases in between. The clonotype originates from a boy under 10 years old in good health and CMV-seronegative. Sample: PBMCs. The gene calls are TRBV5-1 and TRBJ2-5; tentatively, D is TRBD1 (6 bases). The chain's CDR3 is CASSLQGRKTQYF. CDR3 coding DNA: TGCGCCAGCAGCTTACAGGGACGGAAGACCCAGTACTTC.